Listed here is a single T cell receptor beta chain. The record originates from a study of control samples from healthy donors and cancer patients. The repertoire was sequenced with immunoSEQ multiplex PCR; TCRdb's copy has only in-frame clones and lacks some. The sample contains around 140,000 clones, about 91% of which appear only once. Sequencing input: blood. This TCR was recovered from a young man in good health.

CDR3 in amino acids: CASGPTQGGYTF. In DNA, the CDR3 is TGCGCCAGCGGACCTACACAGGGGGGCTACACCTTC. The chain links TRBV5-1 to TRBJ1-2; TRBD1 agrees at 7 bases. Germline CDR1 reads SGHRS; CDR2 reads YFSETQ. This CDR3 has 12 amino acids. V gave up 7 bases and J gave up 8 bases; unmatched junction bases: 8.